This T cell receptor beta chain is drawn from a study of early T cells in non-severe SARS-CoV-2 infection. As for the study in general: Sequencing used unsorted whole-blood bulk RNA, so chains lack pairing.

Many counts were recorded for this clonotype. What it binds is not known. Study-wide points: Matching against VDJdb likely underestimated virus-specific expansions, favoring anti-spike CD8.

Attachment of unique molecular identifiers to individual cDNA molecules was performed. TCRdb re-called the 5' RACE reads through MiXCR, storing one row per CDR3 protein. The data show 45,000 to 50,000 distinct CDR3 sequences, over 5% seen once. The sequence derives from an adult who was a healthcare worker with PCR-confirmed SARS-CoV-2 infection or an uninfected control (not recorded which). The sample taken for sequencing was whole blood.

The CDR3 spells CASTQLNPGTGNTIYF. CDR3 coding DNA: TGTGCCAGCACCCAACTTAACCCGGGCACTGGAAACACCATATATTTT. The J gene is TRBJ1-3, the V gene TRBV6-5; D unresolved. V was trimmed by 7 bases and J by 2 bases, leaving 18 bases between them. From germline, CDR1 is MNHEY and CDR2 SVGAGI. This CDR3 contains 16 residues.